A selection of T cell receptor beta chains follows, all from one sample in a study of blood T cells in healthy people across ages. TCRdb itself ran the 5' RACE reads through MiXCR, one entry per CDR3 protein. Of about 780,000 distinct CDR3 sequences listed, less than 80% are singletons. Sequenced: blood. The receptors were gathered from a man aged 30 to 39 in good health. The CDR3 runs from the conserved cysteine through the conserved F or W. The D gene is left open where the match is weak. The size entry is marked missing in some rows and otherwise reads once, few, many or a size class.

V: TRBV12-3/TRBV12-4
D: .
size: .
J: TRBJ2-7
CDR3: CASSLAMRYEQYF
DNA: TGTGCCAGCAGTTTAGCAATGAGGTACGAGCAGTACTTC

V: TRBV6-6
D: .
size: .
J: TRBJ1-4
CDR3: CASRAGGTTNEKLFF
DNA: TGTGCCAGCAGAGCCGGGGGGACAACTAATGAAAAACTGTTTTTT

V: TRBV12-3/TRBV12-4
D: TRBD2
size: .
J: TRBJ2-2
CDR3: CASSLRRGGLGELFF
DNA: TGTGCCAGCAGTTTACGGCGGGGGGGCCTCGGGGAGCTGTTTTTT

V: TRBV10-3
D: TRBD2
size: few
J: TRBJ2-1
CDR3: CAISESNGGKNEQFF
DNA: TGTGCCATCAGTGAGTCGAACGGGGGGAAGAATGAGCAGTTCTTC

V: TRBV4-3
D: .
size: once
J: TRBJ2-7
CDR3: CASSQDKASTYEQYF
DNA: TGCGCCAGCAGCCAAGATAAGGCCAGCACCTACGAGCAGTACTTC

V: TRBV12-3/TRBV12-4
D: .
size: .
J: TRBJ1-2
CDR3: CASSDTANYGYTF
DNA: TGTGCCAGCAGTGACACTGCTAACTATGGCTACACCTTC

V: TRBV10-3
D: .
size: .
J: TRBJ2-3
CDR3: CAISESNFGRSTDTQYF
DNA: TGTGCTATCAGTGAGTCGAATTTTGGCCGATCCACAGATACGCAGTATTTT

V: TRBV6-1
D: .
size: .
J: TRBJ2-7
CDR3: CASGEGASQYF
DNA: TGTGCCAGCGGTGAAGGTGCGTCACAGTACTTC

V: TRBV10-3
D: .
size: .
J: TRBJ1-2
CDR3: CAISEEHRGYTF
DNA: TGTGCCATCAGTGAGGAACACAGAGGCTACACCTTC

V: TRBV5-1
D: .
size: .
J: TRBJ2-1
CDR3: CASSLNTVSYNEQFF
DNA: TGCGCCAGCAGCTTAAACACGGTCTCCTACAATGAGCAGTTCTTC

V: TRBV7-9
D: .
size: few
J: TRBJ2-1
CDR3: CASSLLGDYNEQFF
DNA: TGTGCCAGCAGCCTTTTAGGGGACTACAATGAGCAGTTCTTC

V: TRBV12-3/TRBV12-4
D: .
size: .
J: TRBJ1-1
CDR3: CASSLGPHRGEAFF
DNA: TGTGCCAGCAGTTTAGGTCCCCACCGGGGGGAAGCTTTCTTT

V: TRBV7-2
D: .
size: .
J: TRBJ2-7
CDR3: CASSLPPDTSYEQYF
DNA: TGTGCCAGCAGCTTACCCCCGGACACTTCCTACGAGCAGTACTTC

V: TRBV28
D: TRBD1
size: .
J: TRBJ2-3
CDR3: CASKQGIEGTQYF
DNA: TGTGCCAGCAAACAGGGGATCGAAGGTACGCAGTATTTT

V: TRBV6-2/TRBV6-3
D: TRBD2
size: few
J: TRBJ2-7
CDR3: CATRLAGSSYEQYF
DNA: TGTGCCACCAGACTAGCGGGGTCGTCCTACGAGCAGTACTTC

V: TRBV4-1
D: .
size: .
J: TRBJ2-5
CDR3: CASSHPGFGETQYF
DNA: TGCGCCAGCAGCCACCCGGGCTTCGGAGAGACCCAGTACTTC

V: TRBV28
D: TRBD1
size: .
J: TRBJ2-7
CDR3: CASSGGQDYSYEQYF
DNA: TGTGCCAGCAGTGGGGGACAGGACTATAGCTACGAGCAGTACTTC

V: TRBV11-3
D: .
size: .
J: TRBJ2-1
CDR3: CASSTPGVNEQFF
DNA: TGTGCCAGCAGCACACCAGGGGTGAATGAGCAGTTCTTC

V: TRBV6-6
D: .
size: .
J: TRBJ1-3
CDR3: CASSQDRRGNTIYF
DNA: TGTGCCAGCAGCCAAGACAGAAGAGGAAACACCATATATTTT

V: TRBV20-1
D: .
size: .
J: TRBJ2-7
CDR3: CSAIASGTISYEQYF
DNA: TGCAGTGCTATTGCATCCGGGACAATTTCCTACGAGCAGTACTTC

V: TRBV20-1
D: TRBD2
size: .
J: TRBJ2-7
CDR3: CSASGTSGNIYEQYF
DNA: TGCAGTGCTAGTGGGACTAGCGGGAACATCTACGAGCAGTACTTC

V: TRBV20-1
D: .
size: .
J: TRBJ1-6
CDR3: CSVDPGGTVLSPLHF
DNA: TGCAGTGTCGATCCCGGCGGGACGGTCCTTTCACCCCTCCACTTT

V: TRBV27
D: .
size: .
J: TRBJ2-1
CDR3: CASRPLGNNEQFF
DNA: TGTGCCAGCAGGCCCCTCGGGAACAATGAGCAGTTCTTC

V: TRBV6-2/TRBV6-3
D: TRBD1
size: many
J: TRBJ2-1
CDR3: CATGPGTASYNEQFF
DNA: TGTGCCACCGGACCCGGGACAGCTTCCTACAATGAGCAGTTCTTC

V: TRBV7-3
D: .
size: few
J: TRBJ1-1
CDR3: CASSLNLVTEAFF
DNA: TGTGCCAGCAGCTTAAATCTAGTGACTGAAGCTTTCTTT

V: TRBV29-1
D: .
size: .
J: TRBJ1-2
CDR3: CSVAKNYGYTF
DNA: TGCAGCGTTGCCAAGAACTATGGCTACACCTTC

V: TRBV7-9
D: .
size: few
J: TRBJ1-2
CDR3: CASSFKQRNYGYTF
DNA: TGTGCCAGCAGCTTCAAACAGCGAAACTATGGCTACACCTTC

V: TRBV12-3/TRBV12-4
D: .
size: .
J: TRBJ2-4
CDR3: CASSSLGASLAKNIQYF
DNA: TGTGCCAGCAGTTCCCTCGGGGCGTCTCTAGCCAAAAACATTCAGTACTTC

V: TRBV18
D: .
size: .
J: TRBJ2-3
CDR3: CASSPLDSTDTQYF
DNA: TGTGCCAGCTCACCACTGGACTCTACAGATACGCAGTATTTT

V: TRBV15
D: .
size: .
J: TRBJ2-5
CDR3: CATSRDPDRAETQYF
DNA: TGTGCCACCAGCAGAGACCCGGACAGAGCTGAGACCCAGTACTTC

V: TRBV18
D: .
size: .
J: TRBJ2-6
CDR3: CASSPRDRGSGANVLTF
DNA: TGTGCCAGCTCACCACGGGACCGAGGTTCTGGGGCCAACGTCCTGACTTTC

V: TRBV9
D: .
size: .
J: TRBJ2-7
CDR3: CASSVRAGSYEQYF
DNA: TGTGCCAGCAGCGTAAGAGCAGGGTCCTACGAGCAGTACTTC

V: TRBV27
D: .
size: .
J: TRBJ1-2
CDR3: CASRSPRSQGDGTYGYTF
DNA: TGTGCCAGCAGATCTCCCCGGTCTCAAGGGGACGGTACCTATGGCTACACCTTC

V: TRBV7-6
D: TRBD1
size: .
J: TRBJ2-2
CDR3: CASSLGASGTGITGELFF
DNA: TGTGCCAGCAGCTTGGGGGCCTCCGGGACAGGGATCACCGGGGAGCTGTTTTTT

V: TRBV30
D: .
size: .
J: TRBJ1-2
CDR3: CAWSVQGDYGYTF
DNA: TGTGCCTGGAGTGTTCAAGGGGACTATGGCTACACCTTC

V: TRBV28
D: TRBD2
size: few
J: TRBJ2-5
CDR3: CASSLGGLASQETQYF
DNA: TGTGCCAGCAGTTTAGGAGGACTAGCGTCCCAAGAGACCCAGTACTTC

V: TRBV4-3
D: .
size: .
J: TRBJ2-1
CDR3: CASSLLPTSYNEQFF
DNA: TGCGCCAGCAGCCTTCTTCCCACCTCCTACAATGAGCAGTTCTTC

V: TRBV10-3
D: .
size: many
J: TRBJ2-5
CDR3: CAISESGQLQETQYF
DNA: TGTGCCATCAGTGAGTCCGGACAGCTGCAAGAGACCCAGTACTTC

V: TRBV12-3/TRBV12-4
D: .
size: .
J: TRBJ2-7
CDR3: CASSFVGSEQYF
DNA: TGTGCCAGCAGTTTCGTCGGCTCCGAGCAGTACTTC

V: TRBV6-2/TRBV6-3
D: TRBD2
size: .
J: TRBJ2-3
CDR3: CASSYAQTGRATDTQYF
DNA: TGTGCCAGCAGTTACGCGCAGACGGGGAGGGCCACAGATACGCAGTATTTT

V: TRBV20-1
D: .
size: .
J: TRBJ1-1
CDR3: CNAALGPRANTEAFF
DNA: TGCAATGCTGCACTCGGTCCAAGGGCAAACACTGAAGCTTTCTTT

V: TRBV29-1
D: TRBD1
size: .
J: TRBJ2-3
CDR3: CSVDRTGEADTQYF
DNA: TGCAGCGTTGACAGGACAGGGGAAGCAGATACGCAGTATTTT

V: TRBV19
D: TRBD1
size: few
J: TRBJ2-6
CDR3: CASRRPGQLFSGANVLTF
DNA: TGTGCCAGCCGACGACCGGGACAGTTGTTCTCTGGGGCCAACGTCCTGACTTTC

V: TRBV7-2
D: .
size: .
J: TRBJ1-2
CDR3: CASSLKGQGGYTF
DNA: TGTGCCAGCAGCTTAAAAGGGCAGGGAGGCTACACCTTC

V: TRBV12-3/TRBV12-4
D: .
size: .
J: TRBJ2-7
CDR3: CASSRRSNRASYEQYF
DNA: TGTGCCAGCAGCCGCCGCTCAAACAGGGCCTCCTACGAGCAGTACTTC

V: TRBV6-1
D: .
size: .
J: TRBJ1-1
CDR3: CASSEGTVIEAFF
DNA: TGTGCCAGCAGTGAAGGGACAGTGATTGAAGCTTTCTTT

V: TRBV4-3
D: .
size: once
J: TRBJ2-1
CDR3: CASSQEGSEQFF
DNA: TGCGCCAGCAGCCAAGAGGGAAGTGAGCAGTTCTTC

V: TRBV9
D: .
size: few
J: TRBJ2-7
CDR3: CASSVGQSLSYEQYF
DNA: TGTGCCAGCAGCGTAGGCCAATCCCTCTCCTACGAGCAGTACTTC

V: TRBV7-2
D: TRBD1
size: few
J: TRBJ1-2
CDR3: CASSLAGTGDGYTF
DNA: TGTGCCAGCAGCTTAGCAGGGACAGGAGATGGCTACACCTTC

V: TRBV20-1
D: TRBD1
size: .
J: TRBJ1-6
CDR3: CSAVDRGSSPLHF
DNA: TGCAGTGCTGTAGACAGGGGGAGTTCACCCCTCCACTTT

V: TRBV12-3/TRBV12-4
D: .
size: .
J: TRBJ1-5
CDR3: CASSFGQKGTQPQHF
DNA: TGTGCCAGCAGTTTTGGACAAAAAGGGACTCAGCCCCAGCATTTT